Listed below are T cell receptor beta chains from one sample, sequenced in a study of Ad26.COV2.S vaccination and SARS-CoV-2 variants. Measured with immunoSEQ multiplex PCR; TCRdb has only the in-frame clones, and not every one. The repertoire holds over 400,000 clones, with about 91% as singletons. Sequences were derived from peripheral blood, sampled in a trial of Ad26.COV2.S vaccine versus placebo. The receptors were gathered from a person between 18 and 65 years old who received the Ad26.COV2.S COVID-19 vaccine or a placebo. CDR3s include the opening cysteine and the closing phenylalanine or tryptophan. The D gene is left open where the match is weak. A row's size may be missing; if present it is once, few, many or a size class.

TRBD2,once,TRBJ2-1,TRBV19,TGTGCCAGCACAAGCGTAGCGGGAGGACGAAATGAGCAGTTCTTC,CASTSVAGGRNEQFF
TRBD2,once,TRBJ2-1,TRBV15,TGTGCCACCAGCAGAGATTTGACTAGCGGCTACAATGAGCAGTTCTTC,CATSRDLTSGYNEQFF
-,-,TRBJ2-2,TRBV6-5,TGTGCCAGCAGCCGGAGGGGAGACACCGGGGAGCTGTTTTTT,CASSRRGDTGELFF
-,-,TRBJ2-3,TRBV7-2,TGTGCCAGCAGCGTTAGGTGGGGGGGCACAGATACGCAGTATTTT,CASSVRWGGTDTQYF
-,-,TRBJ1-1,TRBV6-6,TGTGCCACGGGCTCTGAAGCTTTCTTT,CATGSEAFF
TRBD1,few,TRBJ1-5,TRBV19,TGTGCCAGTAGTTCTTTCGACAGGGTAGATCAGCCCCAGCATTTT,CASSSFDRVDQPQHF
TRBD1,-,TRBJ1-2,TRBV10-3,TGTGCCATCAGTGAGTCGGGACAGAGAGGCTACACCTTC,CAISESGQRGYTF
TRBD2,-,TRBJ2-1,TRBV19,TGTGCCAGTAGTATAAACGCGGGGGAGGTTGGGCAGTTCTTC,CASSINAGEVGQFF
TRBD2,-,TRBJ2-2,TRBV11-2,TGTGCCAGCAGCTTGCGGGAGGGCTATGGGGAGCTGTTTTTT,CASSLREGYGELFF
TRBD1,-,TRBJ2-2,TRBV6-2/TRBV6-3,TGTGCCAGCAGTTATAATCCGACAGGGGCCGGGGAGCTGTTTTTT,CASSYNPTGAGELFF
TRBD1,-,TRBJ1-2,TRBV2,TGTGCCAGCAGTAGGACAGGAGCCGGGTATGGCTACACCTTC,CASSRTGAGYGYTF
TRBD2,-,TRBJ2-3,TRBV7-3,TGTGCCAGCAGCCAGCAGGGACTAGGAGGAGATACGCAGTATTTT,CASSQQGLGGDTQYF
-,-,TRBJ2-2,TRBV13,TGTGCCAGCAGCCCCGGCACAGGGAACACCGGGGAGCTGTTTTTT,CASSPGTGNTGELFF
-,-,TRBJ1-4,TRBV15,TGTGCCACCAGCAGAGGTCCACAGGCAACTAATGAAAAACTGTTTTTT,CATSRGPQATNEKLFF
-,-,TRBJ2-2,TRBV24-1,TGTGCCACCAGACCCCTGAGTCCCCCCTGGGGGGAGCTGTTTTTT,CATRPLSPPWGELFF
-,-,TRBJ2-1,TRBV28,TGTGCCAGCAGTCCTTGGGTCTCGGCGGCGGGGGAGCAGTTCTTC,CASSPWVSAAGEQFF
-,-,TRBJ1-4,TRBV12-3/TRBV12-4,TGTGCCAGCAGTTCGGGCTTCCGCAAGCCACTGTTTTTT,CASSSGFRKPLFF
-,-,TRBJ1-1,TRBV2,TGTGCCAGCAGAGGATGGATTGAAGCTTTCTTT,CASRGWIEAFF
-,-,TRBJ2-2,TRBV2,TGTGCCAGCAGTGGTCCTTACACCGGGGAGCTGTTTTTT,CASSGPYTGELFF
TRBD2,-,TRBJ2-1,TRBV7-8,TGTGCCAGCAGCTCAGGGCCAATAGCGGGGGGCTTCTACAATGAGCAGTTCTTC,CASSSGPIAGGFYNEQFF
-,many,TRBJ1-2,TRBV10-3,TGTGCCATCAGTCAGCAGGATAACTATGGCTACACCTTC,CAISQQDNYGYTF
TRBD1,-,TRBJ1-1,TRBV11-2,TGTGCCAGCAGCTCCGACAGGGGGATTGAAGCTTTCTTT,CASSSDRGIEAFF
TRBD1,-,TRBJ2-1,TRBV19,TGTGCCAGTAGTATGCGGCCGGGACAGGCATCCCAGCAGTTCTTC,CASSMRPGQASQQFF
-,-,TRBJ1-3,TRBV5-6,TGTGCCAGCAGCTTGGAGGGGCCCCTCTCTGGAAACACCATATATTTT,CASSLEGPLSGNTIYF
TRBD2,few,TRBJ2-3,TRBV6-2/TRBV6-3,TGTGCCAGCAGTTCGGCGGGAGTCCTGGATACGCAGTATTTT,CASSSAGVLDTQYF
-,-,TRBJ1-1,TRBV5-4,TGTGCCAGCAGCTCCGGGAGGAACACTGAAGCTTTCTTT,CASSSGRNTEAFF
-,once,TRBJ1-5,TRBV11-2,TGTGCCAGCAGCTTAGTTAGGGGAGGGAGCAATCAGCCCCAGCATTTT,CASSLVRGGSNQPQHF
TRBD1,-,TRBJ1-2,TRBV5-1,TGCGCCAGCAGCTTGGGAGGGACAGCCTTCTATGGCTACACCTTC,CASSLGGTAFYGYTF
-,few,TRBJ1-5,TRBV6-1,TGTGCCAGCAGTGAATTTTTCCTCGGCAATCAGCCCCAGCATTTT,CASSEFFLGNQPQHF
TRBD1,-,TRBJ1-5,TRBV6-2/TRBV6-3,TGTGCCAGCAGCGAACAGGGGGAGCCCCAGCATTTT,CASSEQGEPQHF
-,-,TRBJ1-2,TRBV5-6,TGTGCCAGCAGCTGGGGCAGCGACAGAGGAAATGGCTACACCTTC,CASSWGSDRGNGYTF
-,-,TRBJ1-2,TRBV4-2,TGTGCCAGCAGCCAGAAACAGGGAACCTATGGCTACACCTTC,CASSQKQGTYGYTF
-,-,TRBJ2-2,TRBV4-2,TGTGCCAGCAGCCGAATTACAGGGAAGCAAGGCTATTCAAACACCGGGGAGCTGTTTTTT,CASSRITGKQGYSNTGELFF
-,few,TRBJ1-4,TRBV5-1,TGCGCCAGCAGCTTATCGCCTGGTAAAAAACTGTTTTTT,CASSLSPGKKLFF
-,-,TRBJ2-3,TRBV7-2,TGTGCCAGCAGCAAACAGGCTAGCTGGGACTCTAGCACAGATACGCAGTATTTT,CASSKQASWDSSTDTQYF
-,-,TRBJ1-1,TRBV18,TGTGCCAGCTCAGCCGGACTCTGGAACACTGAAGCTTTCTTT,CASSAGLWNTEAFF